What follows is one T cell receptor beta chain and its context. The data originate from a study of OX40 agonist ivuxolimab in advanced cancers. Overall study context: Patients in dose escalation had liver, melanoma, kidney or head and neck cancers. The study reported partial responses in three patients: one hepatocellular carcinoma, two cutaneous melanoma.

The method was immunoSEQ multiplex PCR; TCRdb's version includes in-frame clones alone and lacks a portion of them. The sample carries roughly 86,000 clones, 85% to 95% recorded once. With 4 bases clipped from V and 5 bases from J, the junction kept 5 bases outside the gene matches. CDR3 size: 14 residues. Germline loops: CDR1 SGHVS, CDR2 FQNEAQ. This sample comprised CD4+ or CD8+ T cells sorted from blood, obtained in a trial of the OX40 agonist ivuxolimab. This clonotype originated in an adult with an advanced solid tumor such as melanoma, head and neck, liver or kidney cancer. The gene calls are TRBV7-8 and TRBJ2-3; 8 bases are a match to TRBD2. The CDR3 loop is CASSSPGRGDTQYF. CDR3 in DNA: TGTGCCAGCAGCTCCCCCGGGAGGGGAGATACGCAGTATTTT.